Below, one T cell receptor (beta chain) is given with its context. The sample holds one count of this clone. Its antigen remains unidentified. There are no base qualities to consult, and no much larger clone falls within one base. Each collaborating institution followed its own protocols to collect whole blood in K2EDTA tubes. Collaborator samples were shipped for TCRbeta analysis as frozen whole blood, isolated PBMCs, or DNA extracted from either sample type. The CDR3 contains 16 residues, cysteine and phenylalanine counted. Only the CDR3 DNA is retained, 48 bases long and in frame from the first base. Via the germline V gene, CDR1 is LGHNT and CDR2 FRNRAP. V loses 4 bases, J loses 0 bases, and the germline ends lie 13 bases apart. The sample is drawn from a study of blood T cell repertoires in COVID-19 (dated by TCRdb to about 2020). About the full investigation: The collaborator samples originated in the United States, Italy and Spain and spanned the acute and convalescent phases of COVID-19. The material from the prospective study consisted of cDNA or gDNA derived from T cells, B-cell-depleted T cells, or PBMCs. The dataset comprised deeply sampled blood TCRbeta repertoires from subjects exposed to, actively infected with, or recovered from COVID-19. The repertoires were released in a freely available public database intended as a resource for research on the immune response to SARS-CoV-2. The samples were drawn from the first 160 participants of the ongoing ImmuneRACE study and from some 1,300 subjects provided by 6 global collaborators. Nearly every sample came with metadata listing a de-identified subject ID, COVID-19 status, age in years and sex. Where available, HLA class I and class II types were obtained from metadata supplied by the sample provider rather than from assay-based typing. Broad study findings and their caveats: How much clinical and demographic metadata was included differed by source and by participant, and the metadata was provided uncurated.

TCRbeta CDR3 regions were amplified from genomic DNA using the immunoSEQ Assay, a bias-controlled multiplex PCR. The original methods were these. The number of nucleated cells in each sample was estimated by amplification of reference gene primers within the assay. Sequence reads were collapsed and filtered to measure the absolute abundance of every unique TCRbeta CDR3 rearrangement. For each sample, productive Simpson clonality was calculated as the square root of Simpson's diversity index over productive rearrangements. Drawn from immuneACCESS, this table holds only the in-frame rearrangements with V and J called that TCRdb kept. Clones are partly lost; checked studies trace under half to an unresolved V gene and leave the rest unexplained. The V and J calls and clone size come from that table; D and trimming were worked out from the DNA. This sample is represented by 70,000 to 85,000 clones; 70% to 90% of them were singletons. The ten largest account for roughly a sixth of the sample.

The source is a woman of 80 years or more with acute or convalescent COVID-19. The chain is encoded by TRBV12-5 joined to TRBJ1-3; matching of 6 bases hints at TRBD1 as the D gene. The material sequenced was peripheral blood. This receptor has the CDR3 CASGSEDRYSGNTIYF. The bases read TGTGCTAGTGGTTCAGAGGACAGATACTCTGGAAACACCATATATTTT.